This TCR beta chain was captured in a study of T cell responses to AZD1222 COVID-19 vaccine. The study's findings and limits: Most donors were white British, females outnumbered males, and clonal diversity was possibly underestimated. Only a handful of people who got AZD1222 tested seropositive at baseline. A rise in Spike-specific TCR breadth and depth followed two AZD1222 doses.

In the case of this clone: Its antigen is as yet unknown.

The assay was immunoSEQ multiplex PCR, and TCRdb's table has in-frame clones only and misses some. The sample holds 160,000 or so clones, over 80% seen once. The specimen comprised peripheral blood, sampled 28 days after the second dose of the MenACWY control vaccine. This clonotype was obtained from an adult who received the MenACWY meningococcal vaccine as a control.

This chain's CDR3 is CASSREQGGGYTF. In nucleotides, the CDR3 is TGTGCCAGCTCCCGAGAACAGGGAGGCGGCTACACCTTC. The gene calls are TRBV5-6 and TRBJ1-2; possibly TRBD1 for D (6 bases). The germline gives CDR1 SGHDT, CDR2 YYEEEE. This CDR3 has 13 amino acids. V lost 7 bases and J 8 bases, leaving 18 bases between the germline ends.